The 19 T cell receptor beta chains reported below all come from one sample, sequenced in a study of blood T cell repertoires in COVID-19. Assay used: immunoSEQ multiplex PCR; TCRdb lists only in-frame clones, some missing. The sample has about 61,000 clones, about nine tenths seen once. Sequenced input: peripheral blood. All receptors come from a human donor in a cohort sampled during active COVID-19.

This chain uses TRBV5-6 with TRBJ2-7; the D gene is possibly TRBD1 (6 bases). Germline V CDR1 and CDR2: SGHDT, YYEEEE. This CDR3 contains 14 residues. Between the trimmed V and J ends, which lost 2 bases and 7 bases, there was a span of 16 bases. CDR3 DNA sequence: TGTGCCAGCAGCTTCCAACAGGGAACTGGAGAGCAGTACTTC. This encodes CASSFQQGTGEQYF.

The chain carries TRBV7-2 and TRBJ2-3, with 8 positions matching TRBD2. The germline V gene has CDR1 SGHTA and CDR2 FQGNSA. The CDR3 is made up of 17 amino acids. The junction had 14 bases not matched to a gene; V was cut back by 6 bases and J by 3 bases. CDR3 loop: CASSLDTGGGRTDTQYF. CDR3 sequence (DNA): TGTGCCAGCAGTCTTGATACCGGGGGGGGCCGAACAGATACGCAGTATTTT.

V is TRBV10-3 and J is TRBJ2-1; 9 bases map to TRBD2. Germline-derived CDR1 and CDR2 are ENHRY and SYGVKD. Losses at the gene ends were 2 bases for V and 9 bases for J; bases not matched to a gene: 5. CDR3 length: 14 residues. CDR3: CAISEAGGPSEQFF. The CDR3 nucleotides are TGTGCCATCAGTGAGGCGGGGGGGCCTTCTGAGCAGTTCTTC.

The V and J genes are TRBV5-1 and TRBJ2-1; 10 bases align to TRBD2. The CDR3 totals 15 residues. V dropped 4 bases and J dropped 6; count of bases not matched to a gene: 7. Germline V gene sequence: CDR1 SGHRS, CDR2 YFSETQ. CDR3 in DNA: TGCGCCAGCAGCCTCACTAGCGGGAACTTCAATGAGCAGTTCTTC. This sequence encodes CASSLTSGNFNEQFF.

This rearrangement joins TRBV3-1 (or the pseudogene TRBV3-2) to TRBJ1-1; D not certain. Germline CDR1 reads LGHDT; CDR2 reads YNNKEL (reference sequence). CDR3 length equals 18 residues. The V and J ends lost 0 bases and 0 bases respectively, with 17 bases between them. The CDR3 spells CASSQDLAGETMNTEAFF. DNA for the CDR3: TGTGCCAGCAGCCAAGATTTGGCGGGTGAGACCATGAACACTGAAGCTTTCTTT.

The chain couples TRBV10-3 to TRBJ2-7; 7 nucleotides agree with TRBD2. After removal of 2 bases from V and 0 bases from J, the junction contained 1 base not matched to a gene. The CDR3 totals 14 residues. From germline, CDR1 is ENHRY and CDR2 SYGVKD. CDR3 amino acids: CAISERGSSYEQYF. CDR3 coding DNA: TGTGCCATCAGTGAGCGCGGGAGCTCCTACGAGCAGTACTTC.

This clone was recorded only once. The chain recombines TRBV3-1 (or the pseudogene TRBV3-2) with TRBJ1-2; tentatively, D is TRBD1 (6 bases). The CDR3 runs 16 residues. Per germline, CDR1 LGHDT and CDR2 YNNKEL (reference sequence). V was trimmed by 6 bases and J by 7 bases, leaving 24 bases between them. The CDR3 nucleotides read TGTGCCAGCAGTTCAAGAGAAGGCAGGGGCTATAGTGGCTACACCTTC. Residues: CASSSREGRGYSGYTF.

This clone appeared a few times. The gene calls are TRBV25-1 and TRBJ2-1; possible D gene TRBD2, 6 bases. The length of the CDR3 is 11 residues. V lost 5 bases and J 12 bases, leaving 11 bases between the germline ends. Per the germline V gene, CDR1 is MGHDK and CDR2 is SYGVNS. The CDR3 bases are TGTGCCAGCAGTTACTTGGAGGGGCAGTTCTTC. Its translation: CASSYLEGQFF. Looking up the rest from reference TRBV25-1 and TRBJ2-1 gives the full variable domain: EADIYQTPRYLVIGTGKKITLECSQTMGHDKMYWYQQDPGMELHLIHYSYGVNSTEKGDLSSESTVSRIRTEHFPLTLESARPSHTSQYLCASSYLEGQFFGPGTRLTVL.

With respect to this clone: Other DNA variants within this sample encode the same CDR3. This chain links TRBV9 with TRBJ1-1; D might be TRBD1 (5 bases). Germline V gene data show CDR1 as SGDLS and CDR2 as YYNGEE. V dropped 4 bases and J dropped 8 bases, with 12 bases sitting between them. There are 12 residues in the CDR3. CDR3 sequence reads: CASSLRQGEAFF. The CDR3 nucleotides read TGTGCCAGCAGCTTAAGGCAGGGCGAAGCTTTCTTT.

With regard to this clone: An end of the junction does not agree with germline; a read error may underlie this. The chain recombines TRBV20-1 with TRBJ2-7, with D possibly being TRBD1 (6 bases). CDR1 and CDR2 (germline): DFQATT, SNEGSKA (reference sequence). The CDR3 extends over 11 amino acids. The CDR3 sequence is CSAQSGHRDHF. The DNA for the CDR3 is TGCAGTGCCCAAAGTGGACACAGGGATCACTTC.

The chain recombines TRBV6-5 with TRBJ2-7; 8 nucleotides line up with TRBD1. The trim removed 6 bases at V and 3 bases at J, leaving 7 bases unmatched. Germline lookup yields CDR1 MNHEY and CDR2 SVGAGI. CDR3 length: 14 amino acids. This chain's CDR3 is CASSFGQGDYEQYF. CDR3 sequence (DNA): TGTGCCAGCAGCTTTGGACAGGGTGACTACGAGCAGTACTTC.

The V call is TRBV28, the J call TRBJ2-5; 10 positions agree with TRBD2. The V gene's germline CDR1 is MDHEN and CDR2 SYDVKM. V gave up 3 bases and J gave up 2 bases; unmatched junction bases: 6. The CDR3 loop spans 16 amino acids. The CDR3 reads CASSFVELAGQETQYF. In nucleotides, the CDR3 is TGTGCCAGCAGTTTTGTGGAACTAGCGGGGCAAGAGACCCAGTACTTC. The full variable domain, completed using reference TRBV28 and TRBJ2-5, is DVKVTQSSRYLVKRTGEKVFLECVQDMDHENMFWYRQDPGLGLRLIYFSYDVKMKEKGDIPEGYSVSREKKERFSLILESASTNQTSMYLCASSFVELAGQETQYFGPGTRLLVL.

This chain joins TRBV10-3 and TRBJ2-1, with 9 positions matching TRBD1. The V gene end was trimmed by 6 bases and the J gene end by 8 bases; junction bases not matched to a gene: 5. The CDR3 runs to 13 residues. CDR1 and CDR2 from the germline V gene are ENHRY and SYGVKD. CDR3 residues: CAIRQGARDEQFF. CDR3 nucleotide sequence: TGTGCCATCAGACAGGGGGCGCGCGATGAGCAGTTCTTC.

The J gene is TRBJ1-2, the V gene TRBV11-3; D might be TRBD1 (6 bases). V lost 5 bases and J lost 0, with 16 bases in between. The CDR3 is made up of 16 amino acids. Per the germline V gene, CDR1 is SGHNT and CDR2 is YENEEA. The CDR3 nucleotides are TGTGCCAGCAGCGCCGCCTGGGGGCATACTAACTATGGCTACACCTTC. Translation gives CASSAAWGHTNYGYTF.

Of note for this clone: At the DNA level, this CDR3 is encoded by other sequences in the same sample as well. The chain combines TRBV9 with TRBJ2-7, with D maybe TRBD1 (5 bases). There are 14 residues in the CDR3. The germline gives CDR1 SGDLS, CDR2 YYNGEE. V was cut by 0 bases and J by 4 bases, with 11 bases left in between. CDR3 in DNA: TGTGCCAGCAGCGTAGCGGGCAGGGATTACGAGCAGTACTTC. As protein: CASSVAGRDYEQYF.

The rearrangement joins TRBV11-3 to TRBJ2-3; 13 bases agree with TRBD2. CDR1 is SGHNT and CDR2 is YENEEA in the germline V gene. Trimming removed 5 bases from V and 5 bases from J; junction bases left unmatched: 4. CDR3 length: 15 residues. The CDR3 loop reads CASSPGLAGLDTQYF. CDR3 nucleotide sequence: TGTGCCAGCAGCCCGGGACTAGCGGGACTAGATACGCAGTATTTT.

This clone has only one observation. The CDR3 here is CASSQPGQGVHGYTF. The DNA of the CDR3 is TGTGCCAGCAGCCAGCCGGGACAGGGAGTACATGGCTACACCTTC. The gene calls are TRBV7-3 and TRBJ1-2, with TRBD1 matching 9 bases. Germline V gene lookup returns CDR1 SGHTA and CDR2 FQGTGA. The junction had 10 bases not matched to a gene; V was cut back by 5 bases and J by 6 bases. This CDR3 is built from 15 residues.

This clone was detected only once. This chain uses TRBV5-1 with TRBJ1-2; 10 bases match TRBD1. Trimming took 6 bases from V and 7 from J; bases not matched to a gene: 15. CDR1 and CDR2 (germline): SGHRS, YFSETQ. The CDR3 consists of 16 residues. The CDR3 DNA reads TGCGCCAGCAATAACGGGCCCGGGACAGGGGAAGGTGGCTACACCTTC. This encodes CASNNGPGTGEGGYTF. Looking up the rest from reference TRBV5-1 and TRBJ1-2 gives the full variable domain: KAGVTQTPRYLIKTRGQQVTLSCSPISGHRSVSWYQQTPGQGLQFLFEYFSETQRNKGNFPGRFSGRQFSNSRSEMNVSTLELGDSALYLCASNNGPGTGEGGYTFGSGTRLTVV.

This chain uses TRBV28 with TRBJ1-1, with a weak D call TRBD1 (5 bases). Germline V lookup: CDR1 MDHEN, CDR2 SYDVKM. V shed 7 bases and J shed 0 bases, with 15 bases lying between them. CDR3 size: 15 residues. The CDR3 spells CASKKAGLMNTEAFF. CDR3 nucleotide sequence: TGTGCCAGCAAGAAAGCGGGACTCATGAACACTGAAGCTTTCTTT.